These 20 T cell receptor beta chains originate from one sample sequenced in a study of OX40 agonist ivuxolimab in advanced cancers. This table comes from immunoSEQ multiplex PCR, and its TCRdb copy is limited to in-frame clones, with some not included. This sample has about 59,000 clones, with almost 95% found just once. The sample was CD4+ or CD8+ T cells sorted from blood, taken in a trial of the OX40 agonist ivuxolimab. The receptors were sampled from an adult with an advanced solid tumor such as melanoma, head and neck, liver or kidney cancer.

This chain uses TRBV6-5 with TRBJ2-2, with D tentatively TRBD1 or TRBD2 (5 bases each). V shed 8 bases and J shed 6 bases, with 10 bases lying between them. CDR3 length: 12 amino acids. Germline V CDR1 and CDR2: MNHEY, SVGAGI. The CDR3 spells CASGLGAGELFF. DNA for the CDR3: TGTGCCAGCGGGTTGGGGGCCGGGGAGCTGTTTTTT.

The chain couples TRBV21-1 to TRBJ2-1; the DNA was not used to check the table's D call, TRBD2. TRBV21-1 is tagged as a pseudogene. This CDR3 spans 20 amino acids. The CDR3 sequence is CASSKERRIVSGDSYNEQFF. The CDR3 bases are TGTGCCAGCAGCAAAGAAAGGAGGATTGTAAGCGGGGACTCCTACAATGAGCAGTTCTTC.

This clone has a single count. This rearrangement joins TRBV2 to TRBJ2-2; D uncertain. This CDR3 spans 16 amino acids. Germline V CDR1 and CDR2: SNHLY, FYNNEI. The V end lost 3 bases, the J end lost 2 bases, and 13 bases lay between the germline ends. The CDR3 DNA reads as TGTGCCAGCAGTGATGGTCTACAGCTAAACACCGGGGAGCTGTTTTTT. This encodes CASSDGLQLNTGELFF.

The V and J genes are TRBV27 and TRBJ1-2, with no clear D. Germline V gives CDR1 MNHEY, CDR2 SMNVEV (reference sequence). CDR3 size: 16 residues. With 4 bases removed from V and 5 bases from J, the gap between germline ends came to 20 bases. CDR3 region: CASSSSVRQEGYGYTF. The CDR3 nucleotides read TGTGCCAGCAGTTCCTCGGTACGGCAGGAAGGGTATGGCTACACCTTC.

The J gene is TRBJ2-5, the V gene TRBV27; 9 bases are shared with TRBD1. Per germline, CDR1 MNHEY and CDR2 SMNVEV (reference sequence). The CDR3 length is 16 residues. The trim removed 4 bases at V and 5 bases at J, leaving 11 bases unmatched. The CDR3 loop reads CASSYRTGEETETQYF. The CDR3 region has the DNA TGTGCCAGCAGTTACAGGACAGGGGAGGAAACGGAGACCCAGTACTTC.

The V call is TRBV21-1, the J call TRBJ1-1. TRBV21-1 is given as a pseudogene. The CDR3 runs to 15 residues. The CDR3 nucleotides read TGTGCCAGCAGCAAAGGGGGAGGGTGGAGCACTGAAGCTTTCTTT. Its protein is CASSKGGGWSTEAFF.

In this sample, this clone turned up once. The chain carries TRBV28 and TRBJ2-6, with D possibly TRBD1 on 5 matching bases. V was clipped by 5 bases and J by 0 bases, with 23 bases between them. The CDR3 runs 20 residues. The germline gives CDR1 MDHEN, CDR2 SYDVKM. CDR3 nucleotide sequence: TGTGCCAGCAGTCCTCCCGGACATCGCTTATCTAGCTCTGGGGCCAACGTCCTGACTTTC. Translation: CASSPPGHRLSSSGANVLTF.

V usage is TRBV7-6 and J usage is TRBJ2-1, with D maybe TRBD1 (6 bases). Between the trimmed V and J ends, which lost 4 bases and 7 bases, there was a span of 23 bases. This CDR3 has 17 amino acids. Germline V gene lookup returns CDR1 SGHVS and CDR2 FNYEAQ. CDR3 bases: TGTGCCAGCAGCTCAACCAACTACAGGGAACAACCGAATGAGCAGTTCTTC. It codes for CASSSTNYREQPNEQFF. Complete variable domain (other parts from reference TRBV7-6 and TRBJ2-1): GAGVSQSPRYKVTKRGQDVALRCDPISGHVSLYWYRQALGQGPEFLTYFNYEAQQDKSGLPNDRFSAERPEGSISTLTIQRTEQRDSAMYRCASSSTNYREQPNEQFFGPGTRLTVL.

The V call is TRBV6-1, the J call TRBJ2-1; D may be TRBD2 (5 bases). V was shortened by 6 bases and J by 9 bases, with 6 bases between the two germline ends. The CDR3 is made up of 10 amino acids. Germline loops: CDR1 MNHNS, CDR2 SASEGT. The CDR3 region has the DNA TGTGCCAGCAGGGCGGGTGAGCAGTTCTTC. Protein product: CASRAGEQFF.

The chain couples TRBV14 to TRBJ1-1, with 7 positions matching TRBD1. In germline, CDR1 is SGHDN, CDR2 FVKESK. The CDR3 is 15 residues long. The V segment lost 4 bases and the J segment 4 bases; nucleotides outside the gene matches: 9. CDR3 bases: TGTGCCAGCAGCCCGGCACAGGGACAGACCACTGAAGCTTTCTTT. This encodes CASSPAQGQTTEAFF.

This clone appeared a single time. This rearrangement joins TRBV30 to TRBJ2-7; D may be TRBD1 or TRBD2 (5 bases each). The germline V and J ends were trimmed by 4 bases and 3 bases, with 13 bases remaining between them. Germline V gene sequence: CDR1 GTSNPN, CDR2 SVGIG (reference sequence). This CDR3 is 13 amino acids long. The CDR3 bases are TGTGCCTGGAATCCAGGGACGGGCTACGAGCAGTACTTC. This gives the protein CAWNPGTGYEQYF.

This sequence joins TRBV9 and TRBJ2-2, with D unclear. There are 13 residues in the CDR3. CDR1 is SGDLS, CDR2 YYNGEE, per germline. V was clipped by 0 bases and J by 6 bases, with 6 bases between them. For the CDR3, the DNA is TGTGCCAGCAGCGTAGGTTGGGCCGGGGAGCTGTTTTTT. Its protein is CASSVGWAGELFF.

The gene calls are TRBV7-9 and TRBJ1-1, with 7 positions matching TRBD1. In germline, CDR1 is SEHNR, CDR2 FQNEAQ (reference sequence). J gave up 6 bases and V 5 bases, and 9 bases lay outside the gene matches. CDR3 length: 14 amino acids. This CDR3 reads CASSTTTGRAEAFF. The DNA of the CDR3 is TGTGCCAGCAGCACAACGACAGGGAGGGCTGAAGCTTTCTTT.

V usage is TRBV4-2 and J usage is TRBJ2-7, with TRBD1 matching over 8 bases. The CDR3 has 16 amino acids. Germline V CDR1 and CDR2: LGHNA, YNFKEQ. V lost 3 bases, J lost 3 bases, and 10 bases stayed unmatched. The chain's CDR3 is CASSHGAPGQGYEQYF. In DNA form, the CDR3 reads TGTGCCAGCAGCCACGGTGCACCCGGACAGGGCTACGAGCAGTACTTC.

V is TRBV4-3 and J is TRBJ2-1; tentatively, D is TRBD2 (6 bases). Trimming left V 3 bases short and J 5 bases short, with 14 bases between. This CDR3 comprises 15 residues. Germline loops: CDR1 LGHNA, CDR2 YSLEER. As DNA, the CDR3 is TGCGCCAGCAGCCAGGGTAGCGGCCCACACAATGAGCAGTTCTTC. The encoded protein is CASSQGSGPHNEQFF.

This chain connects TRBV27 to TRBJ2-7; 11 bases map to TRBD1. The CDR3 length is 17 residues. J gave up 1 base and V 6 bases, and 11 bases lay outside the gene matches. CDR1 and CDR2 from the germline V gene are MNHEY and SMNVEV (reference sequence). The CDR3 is CASSRTTGTGGSYEQYF. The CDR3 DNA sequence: TGTGCCAGCAGCCGTACCACGGGGACAGGGGGGTCCTACGAGCAGTACTTC.

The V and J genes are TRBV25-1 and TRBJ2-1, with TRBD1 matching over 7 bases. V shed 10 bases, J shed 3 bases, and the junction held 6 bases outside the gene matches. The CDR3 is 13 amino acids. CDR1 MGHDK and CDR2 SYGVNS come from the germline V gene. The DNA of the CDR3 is TGTGCCACCGCACAGGGGCGCTACAATGAGCAGTTCTTC. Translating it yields CATAQGRYNEQFF. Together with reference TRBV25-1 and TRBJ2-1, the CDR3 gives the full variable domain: EADIYQTPRYLVIGTGKKITLECSQTMGHDKMYWYQQDPGMELHLIHYSYGVNSTEKGDLSSESTVSRIRTEHFPLTLESARPSHTSQYLCATAQGRYNEQFFGPGTRLTVL.

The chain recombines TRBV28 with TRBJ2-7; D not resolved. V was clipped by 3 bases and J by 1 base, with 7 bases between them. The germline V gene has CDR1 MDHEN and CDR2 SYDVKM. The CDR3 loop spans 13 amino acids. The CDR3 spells CASSFERSYEQYF. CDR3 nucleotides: TGTGCCAGCAGTTTCGAGCGTTCCTACGAGCAGTACTTC.

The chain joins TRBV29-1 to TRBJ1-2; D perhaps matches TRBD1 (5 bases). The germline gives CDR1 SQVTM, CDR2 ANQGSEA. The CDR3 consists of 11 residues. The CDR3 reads CILRGDYGYTF. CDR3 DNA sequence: TGCATCCTACGGGGGGACTATGGCTACACCTTC. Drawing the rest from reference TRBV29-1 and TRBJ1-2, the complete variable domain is SAVISQKPSRDICQRGTSLTIQCQVDSQVTMMFWYRQQPGQSLTLIATANQGSEATYESGFVIDKFPISRPNLTFSTLTVSNMSPEDSSIYLCILRGDYGYTFGSGTRLTVV.

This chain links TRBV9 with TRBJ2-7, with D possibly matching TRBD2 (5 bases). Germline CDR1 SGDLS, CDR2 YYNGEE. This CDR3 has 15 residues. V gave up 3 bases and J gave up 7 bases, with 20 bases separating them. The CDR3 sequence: CASSETGSQSKEQYF. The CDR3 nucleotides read TGTGCCAGCAGCGAGACGGGGTCACAATCGAAGGAGCAGTACTTC.